The 14 T cell receptor beta chains listed next were all sequenced from one sample in a study of blood T cell repertoires in COVID-19. Generated by immunoSEQ multiplex PCR, the TCRdb table keeps only in-frame clones and is missing some. The sample includes 330,000 or so clones, approximately 88% of them seen just once. Sequencing used PBMCs or T cells enriched from blood (not recorded which). The receptors derive from a young man who had recovered from COVID-19.

The chain carries TRBV5-4 and TRBJ2-1; 7 bases fit TRBD2. The V gene end was trimmed by 3 bases and the J gene end by 2 bases; junction bases not matched to a gene: 2. The germline V gene has CDR1 SGHNT and CDR2 YYREEE (reference sequence). The CDR3 loop spans 14 amino acids. CDR3 sequence reads: CASSSSGPYNEQFF. CDR3 DNA: TGTGCCAGCAGCTCTAGCGGTCCCTACAATGAGCAGTTCTTC.

The chain combines TRBV19 with TRBJ2-3; possible D gene TRBD2, 7 bases. There are 16 residues in the CDR3. V was clipped by 1 base and J by 9 bases, with 20 bases between them. Germline CDR1 reads LNHDA; CDR2 reads SQIVND (reference sequence). DNA for the CDR3: TGTGCCAGTAGTATAGTTGGGGGGGGGCAATCGCGCACGCAGTATTTT. Protein sequence: CASSIVGGGQSRTQYF.

This chain links TRBV18 with TRBJ1-4, with a possible D match to TRBD1 (6 bases). CDR1 and CDR2 from the germline V gene are KGHSH and LQKENI. Deletions cut 3 bases from V and 3 bases from J, with 8 bases between. The CDR3 has 14 residues. The CDR3 loop is CASSPGGPNEKLFF. In DNA, the CDR3 is TGTGCCAGCTCACCGGGGGGGCCTAATGAAAAACTGTTTTTT.

The CDR3 coding sequence is TGTGCCAGCTCACCAGCCAGGGACAGGGTGGAATCACCCCTCCACTTT. It translates to CASSPARDRVESPLHF. The chain recombines TRBV18 with TRBJ1-6, with 9 positions matching TRBD1. This CDR3 contains 16 residues. The germline V gene has CDR1 KGHSH and CDR2 LQKENI. Trimming at V came to 2 bases and at J to 10 bases, leaving 9 bases not matched to a gene.

This chain links TRBV27 with TRBJ2-6; 10 bases are shared with TRBD1. The CDR3 covers 18 residues. V shed 6 bases and J 0 bases; nucleotides not matched to a gene: 8. The V gene's germline CDR1 is MNHEY and CDR2 SMNVEV (reference sequence). DNA of the CDR3: TGTGCCAGCAGGCGGGGGACAGGGGTCCGCTCTGGGGCCAACGTCCTGACTTTC. Encoded protein: CASRRGTGVRSGANVLTF.

This clone was picked up a small number of times. The rearrangement uses TRBV25-1 and TRBJ2-7; TRBD1 might be the D (5 bases). V was shortened by 5 bases and J by 4 bases, with 15 bases between the two germline ends. The length of the CDR3 is 14 residues. CDR1 and CDR2 (germline): MGHDK, SYGVNS. This CDR3 is CASSRSTARYEQYF. Here the CDR3 DNA reads TGTGCCAGCAGTAGGTCGACAGCACGGTACGAGCAGTACTTC.

The CDR3 DNA reads as TGTGCCACCAGTGATCCTCGGCTGGGCAGCGGGGGGCCGAGGGAGACCCAGTACTTC. It yields the protein CATSDPRLGSGGPRETQYF. The chain uses TRBV24-1 and TRBJ2-5; 9 positions match TRBD2. The CDR3 consists of 19 residues. Losses at the gene ends were 3 bases for V and 5 bases for J; bases not matched to a gene: 18. CDR1 is KGHDR and CDR2 is SFDVKD in the germline V gene.

V and J are TRBV18 and TRBJ1-1, with D maybe TRBD1 (5 bases). Per germline, CDR1 KGHSH and CDR2 LQKENI. This CDR3 spans 13 amino acids. V gave up 6 bases and J gave up 2 bases, with 10 bases separating them. The DNA of the CDR3 is TGTGCCAGCTCCCAGGGTATCAACACTGAAGCTTTCTTT. Translating gives CASSQGINTEAFF.

In its sample, this clone was seen a few times. V and J are TRBV20-1 and TRBJ1-2; D may be TRBD1 (6 bases). Germline lookup yields CDR1 DFQATT and CDR2 SNEGSKA (reference sequence). Between the trimmed V and J ends, which lost 5 bases and 8 bases, there was a span of 12 bases. The CDR3 spans 11 residues. CDR3 loop: CSAPYRAGYTF. The DNA for the CDR3 is TGCAGTGCTCCCTACAGGGCGGGCTACACCTTC.

The V call is TRBV14, the J call TRBJ1-1; D gene unclear. The CDR3 length is 13 residues. Germline V lookup: CDR1 SGHDN, CDR2 FVKESK. Trimming pared 0 bases from V and 6 bases from J, leaving 8 bases between. The CDR3 bases are TGTGCCAGCAGCCAAGATAGATACGCTGAAGCTTTCTTT. It codes for CASSQDRYAEAFF.

On this clone itself: At one end the junction does not follow the germline gene, possibly because of a read error. J is TRBJ1-2 and V is TRBV2; a weak D match, TRBD1 (5 bases). Germline V CDR1 and CDR2: SNHLY, FYNNEI. The CDR3 covers 14 residues. CDR3 protein: CASKPGQGNYGYTF. The CDR3 DNA follows: TGTGCCAGCAAGCCAGGGCAGGGAAACTACGGCTACACCTTC.

The rearrangement joins TRBV7-9 to TRBJ2-3; 11 bases agree with TRBD2. The CDR3 spans 19 residues. The junction had 15 bases not matched to a gene; V was cut back by 5 bases and J by 2 bases. Looked up from germline, CDR1 is SEHNR and CDR2 is FQNEAQ (reference sequence). CDR3 in amino acids: CASSPFLPGSGGATDTQYF. The CDR3, as DNA: TGTGCCAGCAGCCCGTTCTTGCCTGGTAGCGGGGGGGCCACAGATACGCAGTATTTT.

The CDR3 spells CASSQDRGLQPQHF. CDR3 nucleotides: TGTGCCAGCAGCCAAGACAGGGGGCTTCAGCCCCAGCATTTT. This chain joins TRBV3-1 (or the pseudogene TRBV3-2) and TRBJ1-5; the match to TRBD1 covers 8 bases. The trim removed 0 bases at V and 6 bases at J, leaving 1 base unmatched. The V gene's germline CDR1 is LGHDT and CDR2 YNNKEL (reference sequence). This CDR3 is built from 14 residues.

This chain connects TRBV11-2 to TRBJ1-4; D is possibly TRBD1 (5 bases). The germline gives CDR1 SGHAT, CDR2 FQNNGV. V dropped 4 bases and J dropped 8 bases, with 14 bases sitting between them. The CDR3 covers 14 residues. CDR3 nucleotides: TGTGCCAGCAGCTCCCAGGGTATAGGCGAAAAACTGTTTTTT. Residues: CASSSQGIGEKLFF.